These 5 T cell receptor beta chains came from one sample sequenced in a study of CD8+CD57+ T cells in acquired aplastic anemia. Profiling that covered TCR beta VDJ and CDR3 relied on genomic DNA as its template. TCRdb re-called the reads with MiXCR, one entry per CDR3 protein. Here the sample spans roughly 200,000 distinct CDR3 sequences, 61% being singletons. Sequencing used sorted CD4+, CD8+, or CD8+CD57+ T cells (not recorded which) from PBMCs. Receptors originate from a human donor in good health.

CDR3 loop: CASSYSGTGLYGYTF. The CDR3 region has the DNA TGTGCCAGCAGTTACTCCGGGACAGGGCTCTATGGCTACACCTTC. This chain connects TRBV6-5 to TRBJ1-2, with 9 bases lining up with TRBD1. V lost 0 bases, J lost 4 bases, and 3 bases stayed unmatched. The length of the CDR3 is 15 residues. Germline CDR1 and CDR2: MNHEY and SVGAGI.

This clonotype was recorded at least ten times. The chain couples TRBV5-8 to TRBJ1-5; TRBD1 is a possible D gene (6 bases). Trimming removed 4 bases from V and 2 bases from J, with 13 bases in between. The CDR3 has 15 residues. The V gene's germline CDR1 is SGHTS and CDR2 YDEGEE. CDR3 protein: CASSPRGEGNQPQHF. CDR3 nucleotide sequence: TGTGCCAGCAGCCCGAGGGGGGAGGGCAATCAGCCCCAGCATTTT. The full variable domain, its missing parts supplied by reference TRBV5-8 and TRBJ1-5, is EAGVTQSPTHLIKTRGQQATLRCSPISGHTSVYWYQQALGLGLQFLLWYDEGEERNRGNFPPRFSGRQFPNYSSELNVNALELEDSALYLCASSPRGEGNQPQHFGDGTRLSIL.

In this sample, this clonotype turned up once. V gene TRBV7-9 combines with J gene TRBJ2-5; no definite D call. Per germline, CDR1 SEHNR and CDR2 FQNEAQ (reference sequence). This CDR3 is 13 amino acids long. With 4 bases removed from V and 2 bases from J, the gap between germline ends came to 8 bases. CDR3 sequence (DNA): TGTGCCAGCAGCTCGGGCTGGCAAGAGACCCAGTACTTC. It encodes CASSSGWQETQYF.

The V call is TRBV29-1, the J call TRBJ2-5; D perhaps matches TRBD2 (7 bases). Between the trimmed V and J ends, which lost 6 bases and 2 bases, there was a span of 16 bases. CDR1 and CDR2 from the germline V gene are SQVTM and ANQGSEA. The CDR3 has 14 residues. The CDR3 nucleotides read TGCAGCGTGCCGAGCGGGACAAGACAAGAGACCCAGTACTTC. This sequence encodes CSVPSGTRQETQYF.

Ten or more counts support this clonotype. The chain is built from TRBV7-8 and TRBJ2-3; 9 nucleotides align to TRBD2. The CDR3 is made up of 16 amino acids. After removal of 1 base from V and 4 bases from J, the junction contained 6 bases not matched to a gene. Looked up from germline, CDR1 is SGHVS and CDR2 is FQNEAQ. The CDR3 loop is CASSLVGGRAPDTQYF. The CDR3 nucleotides read TGTGCCAGCAGCTTAGTAGGCGGGAGGGCCCCAGATACGCAGTATTTT.